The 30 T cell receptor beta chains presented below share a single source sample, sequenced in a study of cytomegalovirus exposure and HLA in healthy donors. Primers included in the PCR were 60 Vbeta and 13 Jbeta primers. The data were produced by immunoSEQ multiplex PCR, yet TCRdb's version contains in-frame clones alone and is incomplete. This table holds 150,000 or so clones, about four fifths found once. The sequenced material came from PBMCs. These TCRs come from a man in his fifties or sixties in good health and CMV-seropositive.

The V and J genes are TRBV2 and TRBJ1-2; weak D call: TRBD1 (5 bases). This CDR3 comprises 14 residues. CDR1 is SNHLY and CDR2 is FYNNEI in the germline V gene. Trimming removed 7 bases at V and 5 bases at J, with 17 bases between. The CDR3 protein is CASTPGGGKYGYTF. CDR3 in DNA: TGTGCCAGCACACCTGGGGGGGGAAAGTATGGCTACACCTTC.

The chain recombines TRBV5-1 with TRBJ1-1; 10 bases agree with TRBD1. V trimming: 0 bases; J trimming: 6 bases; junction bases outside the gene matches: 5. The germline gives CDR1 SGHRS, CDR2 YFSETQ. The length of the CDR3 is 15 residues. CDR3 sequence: CASSLVVTGGAEAFF. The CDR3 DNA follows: TGCGCCAGCAGCTTGGTAGTGACAGGGGGCGCTGAAGCTTTCTTT.

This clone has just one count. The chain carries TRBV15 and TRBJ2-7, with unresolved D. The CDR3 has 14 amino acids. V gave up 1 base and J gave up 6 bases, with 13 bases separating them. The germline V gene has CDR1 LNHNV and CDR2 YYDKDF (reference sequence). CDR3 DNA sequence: TGTGCCACCAGCAGAGGTTTACGACGGGTCGAGCAGTACTTC. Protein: CATSRGLRRVEQYF.

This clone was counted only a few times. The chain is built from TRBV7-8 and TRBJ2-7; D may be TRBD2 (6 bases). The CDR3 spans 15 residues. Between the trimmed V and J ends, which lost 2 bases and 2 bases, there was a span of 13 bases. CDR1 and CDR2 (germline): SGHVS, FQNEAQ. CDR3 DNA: TGTGCCAGCAGCTTATATAGCCGGGGGACCTACGAGCAGTACTTC. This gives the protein CASSLYSRGTYEQYF. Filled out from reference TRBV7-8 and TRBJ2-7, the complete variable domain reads GAGVSQSPRYKVAKRGQDVALRCDPISGHVSLFWYQQALGQGPEFLTYFQNEAQLDKSGLPSDRFFAERPEGSVSTLKIQRTQQEDSAVYLCASSLYSRGTYEQYFGPGTRLTVT.

CDR3 amino acids: CASSYRGPQETQYF. CDR3 DNA sequence: TGTGCCAGTAGTTACAGGGGGCCTCAAGAGACCCAGTACTTC. V usage is TRBV19 and J usage is TRBJ2-5; TRBD1 matches 9 bases. After removal of 5 bases from V and 2 bases from J, the junction contained 3 bases not matched to a gene. The CDR3 is made up of 14 amino acids. The V gene's germline CDR1 is LNHDA and CDR2 SQIVND (reference sequence).

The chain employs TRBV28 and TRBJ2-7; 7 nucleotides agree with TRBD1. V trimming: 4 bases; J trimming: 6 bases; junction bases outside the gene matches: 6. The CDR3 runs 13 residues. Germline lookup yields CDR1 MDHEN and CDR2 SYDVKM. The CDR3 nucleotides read TGTGCCAGCAGTTCCCCACAGGGGAGCGAGCAGTACTTC. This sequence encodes CASSSPQGSEQYF.

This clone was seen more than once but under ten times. Written as DNA, the CDR3 is TGTGCCATCAAGGCTAGCGGGTCAGATACGCAGTATTTT. As protein: CAIKASGSDTQYF. The chain uses TRBV10-3 and TRBJ2-3, with 8 nucleotides matching TRBD2. The CDR3 covers 13 residues. The germline gives CDR1 ENHRY, CDR2 SYGVKD. Trimming removed 7 bases from V and 4 bases from J; junction bases left unmatched: 4.

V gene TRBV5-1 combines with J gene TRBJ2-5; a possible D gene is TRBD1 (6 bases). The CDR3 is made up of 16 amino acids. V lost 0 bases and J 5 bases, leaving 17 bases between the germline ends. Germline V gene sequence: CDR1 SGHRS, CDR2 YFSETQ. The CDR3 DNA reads TGCGCCAGCAGCTTGGGGGCGGATCCAACAGGGGAGACCCAGTACTTC. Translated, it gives CASSLGADPTGETQYF.

Here the CDR3 DNA reads TGTGCCAGCAGCGTAGACAAGGAGGGGAGCTTTGGGGCCAACGTCCTGACTTTC. This encodes CASSVDKEGSFGANVLTF. This sequence joins TRBV9 and TRBJ2-6; TRBD2 might be the D (6 bases). Trimming left V 0 bases short and J 3 bases short, with 16 bases between. Per germline, CDR1 SGDLS and CDR2 YYNGEE. This CDR3 is built from 18 residues.

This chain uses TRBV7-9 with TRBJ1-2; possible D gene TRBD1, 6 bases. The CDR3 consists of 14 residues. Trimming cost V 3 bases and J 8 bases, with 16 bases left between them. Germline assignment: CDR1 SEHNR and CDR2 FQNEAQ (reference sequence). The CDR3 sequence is CASSFTTGLEGYTF. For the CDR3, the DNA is TGTGCCAGCAGCTTCACCACAGGGCTTGAAGGCTACACCTTC.

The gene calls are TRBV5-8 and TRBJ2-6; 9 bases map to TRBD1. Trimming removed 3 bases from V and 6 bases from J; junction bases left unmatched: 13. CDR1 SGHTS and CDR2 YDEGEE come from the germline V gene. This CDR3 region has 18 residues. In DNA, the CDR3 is TGTGCCAGCAGCTCTTACTCCGGGACAGGGTATAAGGCCAACGTCCTGACTTTC. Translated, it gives CASSSYSGTGYKANVLTF.

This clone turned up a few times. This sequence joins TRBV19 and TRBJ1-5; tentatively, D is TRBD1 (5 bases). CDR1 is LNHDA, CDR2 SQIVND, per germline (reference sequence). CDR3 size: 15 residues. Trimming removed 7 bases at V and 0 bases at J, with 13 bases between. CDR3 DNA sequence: TGTGCCAGTACCCACGGGACTCATAGCAATCAGCCCCAGCATTTT. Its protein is CASTHGTHSNQPQHF.

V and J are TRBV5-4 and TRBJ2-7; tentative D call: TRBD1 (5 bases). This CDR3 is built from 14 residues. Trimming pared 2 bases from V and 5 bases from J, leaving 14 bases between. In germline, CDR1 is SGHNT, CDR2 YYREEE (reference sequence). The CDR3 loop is CASSFPGRVNEQYF. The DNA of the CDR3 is TGTGCCAGCAGCTTCCCGGGCAGGGTCAACGAGCAGTACTTC.

The CDR3: CASSPTGLAGYNEQFF. CDR3 DNA sequence: TGTGCCAGCAGCCCAACCGGACTAGCGGGCTACAATGAGCAGTTCTTC. The rearrangement joins TRBV13 to TRBJ2-1; the match to TRBD2 covers 11 bases. The CDR3 runs 16 residues. Germline CDR1 is PRHDT and CDR2 is FYEKMQ (reference sequence). The junction had 6 bases not matched to a gene; V was cut back by 5 bases and J by 3 bases.

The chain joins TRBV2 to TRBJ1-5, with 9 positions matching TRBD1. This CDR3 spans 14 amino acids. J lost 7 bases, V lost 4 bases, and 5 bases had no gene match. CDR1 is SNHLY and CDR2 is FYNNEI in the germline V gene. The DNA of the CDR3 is TGTGCCAGCAGTGTCGGGGACAGGGCACAGCCCCAGCATTTT. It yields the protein CASSVGDRAQPQHF.

In nucleotides, the CDR3 is TGTGCCAGCTCACCTTTCGCGGGGGGGAACACTGAAGCTTTCTTT. Protein product: CASSPFAGGNTEAFF. The genes are TRBV18 and TRBJ1-1; tentative D call: TRBD1 (5 bases). The CDR3 loop spans 15 amino acids. Per the germline V gene, CDR1 is KGHSH and CDR2 is LQKENI. Deletions cut 3 bases from V and 1 base from J, with 12 bases between.

The CDR3 here is CASTQPGWNQPQHF. CDR3 DNA: TGTGCCAGTACCCAGCCAGGGTGGAATCAGCCCCAGCATTTT. The chain is built from TRBV19 and TRBJ1-5; D perhaps matches TRBD1 (5 bases). Germline loops: CDR1 LNHDA, CDR2 SQIVND (reference sequence). Trimming took off 7 bases at V and 4 bases at J, with 14 bases between the two ends. The CDR3 is made up of 14 amino acids.

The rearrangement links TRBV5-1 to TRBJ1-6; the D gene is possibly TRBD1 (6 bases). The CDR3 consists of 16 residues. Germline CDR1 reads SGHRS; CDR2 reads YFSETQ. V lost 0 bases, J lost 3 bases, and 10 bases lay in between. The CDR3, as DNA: TGCGCCAGCAGCTTGGAAGGACAGCTCTATAATTCACCCCTCCACTTT. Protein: CASSLEGQLYNSPLHF.

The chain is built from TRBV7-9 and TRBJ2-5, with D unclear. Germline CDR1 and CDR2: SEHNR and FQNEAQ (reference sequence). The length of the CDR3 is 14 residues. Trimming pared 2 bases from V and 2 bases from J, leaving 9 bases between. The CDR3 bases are TGTGCCAGCAGCTTACTACTGCCTCAAGAGACCCAGTACTTC. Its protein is CASSLLLPQETQYF.

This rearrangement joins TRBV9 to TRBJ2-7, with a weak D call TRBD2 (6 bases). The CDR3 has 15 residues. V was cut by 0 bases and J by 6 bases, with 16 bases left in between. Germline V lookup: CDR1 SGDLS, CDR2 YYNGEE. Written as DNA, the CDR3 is TGTGCCAGCAGCGTAGGTATTAGCGGAAGCTCCGAGCAGTACTTC. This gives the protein CASSVGISGSSEQYF. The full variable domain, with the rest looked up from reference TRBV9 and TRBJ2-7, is DSGVTQTPKHLITATGQRVTLRCSPRSGDLSVYWYQQSLDQGLQFLIQYYNGEERAKGNILERFSAQQFPDLHSELNLSSLELGDSALYFCASSVGISGSSEQYFGPGTRLTVT.

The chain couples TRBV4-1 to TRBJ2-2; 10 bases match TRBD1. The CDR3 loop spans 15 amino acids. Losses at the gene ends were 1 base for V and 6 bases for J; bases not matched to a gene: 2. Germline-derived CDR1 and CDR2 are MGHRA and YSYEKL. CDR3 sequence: CASSQGQGASGELFF. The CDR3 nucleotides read TGCGCCAGCAGCCAAGGACAGGGGGCATCCGGGGAGCTGTTTTTT.

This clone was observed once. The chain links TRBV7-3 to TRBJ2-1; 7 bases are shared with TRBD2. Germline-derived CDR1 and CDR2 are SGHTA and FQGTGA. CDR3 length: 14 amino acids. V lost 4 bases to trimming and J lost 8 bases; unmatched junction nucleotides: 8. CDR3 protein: CASSWGGGRDEQFF. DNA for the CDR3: TGTGCCAGCAGCTGGGGCGGGGGAAGGGATGAGCAGTTCTTC.

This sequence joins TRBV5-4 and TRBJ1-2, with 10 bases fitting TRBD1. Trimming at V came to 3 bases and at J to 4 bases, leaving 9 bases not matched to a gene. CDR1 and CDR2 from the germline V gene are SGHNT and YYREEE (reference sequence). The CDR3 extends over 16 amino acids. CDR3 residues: CASSSPGTGVGYGYTF. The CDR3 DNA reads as TGTGCCAGCAGCTCCCCTGGGACAGGGGTAGGCTATGGCTACACCTTC.

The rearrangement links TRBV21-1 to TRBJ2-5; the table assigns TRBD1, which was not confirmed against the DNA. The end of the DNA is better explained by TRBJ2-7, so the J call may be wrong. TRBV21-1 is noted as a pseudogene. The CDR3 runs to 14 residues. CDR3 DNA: TGTGCCGACGAGTCCCGGACAGTCTCCTACGAGCAGTACTTC. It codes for CADESRTVSYEQYF.

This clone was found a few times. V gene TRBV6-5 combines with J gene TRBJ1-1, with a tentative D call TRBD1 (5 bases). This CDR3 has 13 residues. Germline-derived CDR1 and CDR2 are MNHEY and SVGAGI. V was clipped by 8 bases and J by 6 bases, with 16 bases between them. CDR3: CASAPGSRAEAFF. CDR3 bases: TGTGCCAGCGCCCCCGGGAGCAGGGCTGAAGCTTTCTTT.

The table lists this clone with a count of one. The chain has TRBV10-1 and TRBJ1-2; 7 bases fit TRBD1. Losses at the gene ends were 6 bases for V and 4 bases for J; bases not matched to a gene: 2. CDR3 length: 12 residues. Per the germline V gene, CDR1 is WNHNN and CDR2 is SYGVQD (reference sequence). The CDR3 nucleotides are TGCGCCAGCAGGGGACAGTTCTATGGCTACACCTTC. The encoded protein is CASRGQFYGYTF.

The CDR3 sequence: CASSIAGLSTDTQYF. The CDR3 DNA is TGTGCCAGTAGTATAGCGGGTCTTAGCACAGATACGCAGTATTTT. The chain recombines TRBV19 with TRBJ2-3; D call uncertain. The CDR3 is 15 amino acids. Germline-derived CDR1 and CDR2 are LNHDA and SQIVND (reference sequence). Trimming left V 1 base short and J 0 bases short, with 8 bases between.

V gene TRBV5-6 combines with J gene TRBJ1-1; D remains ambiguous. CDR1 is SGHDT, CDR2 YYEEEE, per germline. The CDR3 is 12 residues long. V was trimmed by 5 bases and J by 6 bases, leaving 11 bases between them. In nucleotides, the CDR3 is TGTGCCAGCAGAGCGGGCATTGCTGAAGCTTTCTTT. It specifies CASRAGIAEAFF.

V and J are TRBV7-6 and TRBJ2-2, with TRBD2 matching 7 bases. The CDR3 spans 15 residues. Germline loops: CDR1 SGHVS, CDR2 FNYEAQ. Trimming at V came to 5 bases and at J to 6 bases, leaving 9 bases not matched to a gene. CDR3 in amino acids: CASSPYAGVPGELFF. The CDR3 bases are TGTGCCAGCAGCCCCTACGCGGGAGTTCCCGGGGAGCTGTTTTTT. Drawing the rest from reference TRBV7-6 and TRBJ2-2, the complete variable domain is GAGVSQSPRYKVTKRGQDVALRCDPISGHVSLYWYRQALGQGPEFLTYFNYEAQQDKSGLPNDRFSAERPEGSISTLTIQRTEQRDSAMYRCASSPYAGVPGELFFGEGSRLTVL.

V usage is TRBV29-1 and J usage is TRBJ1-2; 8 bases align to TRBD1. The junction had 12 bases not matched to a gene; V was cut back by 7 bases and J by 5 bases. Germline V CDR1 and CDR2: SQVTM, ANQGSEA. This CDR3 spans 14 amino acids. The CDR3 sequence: CSGGAGGSQYGYTF. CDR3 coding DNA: TGCAGCGGAGGGGCAGGGGGCTCGCAATATGGCTACACCTTC.